Listed below are T cell receptor beta chains from one sample, sequenced in a study of lymphopenia after photon versus proton radiotherapy. Clones were sequenced by immunoSEQ multiplex PCR, and TCRdb holds only the in-frame ones, with some missing. The profile covers roughly 150,000 clones, with about nine tenths appearing a single time and 4% to 5% taken by the ten largest. Sequenced material: peripheral blood, taken from a patient treated with photon-based radiotherapy. The receptor set was obtained from a man over 45 with gastric cancer. CDR3s include the opening cysteine and the closing phenylalanine or tryptophan. Fields, in order: V gene, D gene, CDR3 length, CDR3 protein. D genes are given only for firm matches.

TRBV18	TRBD1	16	CASSPVLSQGSYGYTF
TRBV4-1	-	17	CASSPANLFNSNQPQHF
TRBV7-3	TRBD2	17	CASSSGTSGTNTGELFF
TRBV21-1	-	15	CASSKGPAPYYEQYF
TRBV6-1	TRBD2	16	CASSEGTSGAPYEQYF
TRBV27	-	15	CASSLSRPSTDTQYF
TRBV5-1	TRBD2	17	CASSLGTSGSRTDTQYF
TRBV2	-	14	CASSVTPSNYGYTF
TRBV30	TRBD1	13	CAWSVGQSYEQYF
TRBV29-1	-	12	CSAFTGNTEAFF
TRBV11-2	TRBD1	15	CASSGISGTGGGQYF
TRBV20-1	-	10	CSARVSGYTF
TRBV4-2	-	14	CASSSDTGLWGYTF
TRBV14	-	15	CASSRMTTPYNEQFF
TRBV28	TRBD2	16	CASSVVLAGSTDTQYF
TRBV2	TRBD2	14	CASSEGGSAYEQYF
TRBV2	-	15	CASSPNQGLLTEAFF
TRBV2	TRBD1	16	CASTGTGIIRVNEQFF
TRBV11-3	-	11	CASSFDNEQFF
TRBV18	-	17	CASSPPDGGGNTGELFF
TRBV6-5	-	15	CASSYSRQVTGELFF
TRBV19	TRBD1	15	CASSAKWDRVQPQHF
TRBV2	TRBD1	13	CASRGTGNQPQHF
TRBV7-9	-	15	CASSPGGSLNTEAFF
TRBV19	-	13	CASSILHGTGYTF
TRBV19	-	14	CASSIGLHSYEQYF
TRBV19	-	13	CASSIFRESEAFF
TRBV4-1	-	13	CASSQVTAGPQHF
TRBV18	TRBD2	15	CASSTATSQYNEQFF
TRBV2	-	14	CASSAEGAGNTIYF
TRBV28	-	14	CASSFRQGTDTQYF
TRBV5-8	-	14	CASSLGRLNTEAFF
TRBV30	-	14	CAWSLGPLNTEAFF
TRBV30	-	13	CAWRQDSGNTIYF
TRBV18	-	14	CASSEASSNQPQHF
TRBV7-6	TRBD1	13	CASSFWTGDEQYF
TRBV20-1	TRBD2	11	CSARSSGVQYF
TRBV18	TRBD1	15	CASSPGGTGGYEQYF
TRBV27	TRBD1	13	CASSRDRDYEQYF
TRBV15	-	14	CATSKSGQGTEQYF
TRBV5-5	-	14	CASSLPDSSYEQYF
TRBV5-1	TRBD1	15	CASSLETGVNTEAFF
TRBV11-2	TRBD1	15	CASSPGTGAAQAQYF
TRBV19	-	14	CATTLQEAATEAFF
TRBV2	-	13	CASSARGYNEQFF
TRBV5-1	-	13	CASSWGRVYEQYF
TRBV7-9	TRBD1	15	CASSLEGQGRNGYTF
TRBV6-1	-	13	CASSEASNQPQHF
TRBV14	-	15	CASSRRWGFNTEAFF
TRBV27	-	15	CASRTYGQNSYEQYF
TRBV5-1	-	14	CASSGGHLSYEQYF
TRBV7-9	TRBD1	18	CASSPRGVGQGTNTEAFF
TRBV18	-	15	CASSPGLGLQETQYF
TRBV4-1	TRBD2	18	CASSLRTSGRRDTGELFF
TRBV18	-	14	CASSLRESFNEQFF
TRBV5-6	-	13	CASSSGANTEAFF
TRBV19	-	13	CASSMGIYNEQFF